The subject of this entry is one T cell receptor beta chain. Its antigen is not identified. The germline V gene encodes CDR1 PRHDT and CDR2 FYEKMQ (reference sequence). The V segment lost 4 bases and the J segment 7 bases; nucleotides outside the gene matches: 9. The CDR3 is 17 amino acids. This specimen belongs to a study of identical twins. Points from the study as a whole: The study found weaker excess twin sharing in beta out-of-frame sequences. The authors noted that invariant MAIT and iNKT cells could partly confound zero-insertion analyses.

MiXCR, applied by TCRdb to the 5' RACE reads, yields one record per CDR3 protein. The data contain roughly 750,000 distinct CDR3 sequences, around 20% of them seen just once; the ten biggest clones take up approximately 4.5%. These sequences were also reported in another study, on T cells expressing NK-cell markers. According to that study: There were seven HCMV-seropositive donors and one seronegative donor among the eight sequenced.

This chain uses TRBV13 with TRBJ2-1, with 14 bases identical to TRBD2. Source material: PBMCs. The sequence was obtained from a woman aged 18-29 years in good health. CDR3 nucleotides: TGTGCCAGCAGCTCCCCGACTAGCGGGAGGGCCAGGAATGAGCAGTTCTTC. Translated, it gives CASSSPTSGRARNEQFF.